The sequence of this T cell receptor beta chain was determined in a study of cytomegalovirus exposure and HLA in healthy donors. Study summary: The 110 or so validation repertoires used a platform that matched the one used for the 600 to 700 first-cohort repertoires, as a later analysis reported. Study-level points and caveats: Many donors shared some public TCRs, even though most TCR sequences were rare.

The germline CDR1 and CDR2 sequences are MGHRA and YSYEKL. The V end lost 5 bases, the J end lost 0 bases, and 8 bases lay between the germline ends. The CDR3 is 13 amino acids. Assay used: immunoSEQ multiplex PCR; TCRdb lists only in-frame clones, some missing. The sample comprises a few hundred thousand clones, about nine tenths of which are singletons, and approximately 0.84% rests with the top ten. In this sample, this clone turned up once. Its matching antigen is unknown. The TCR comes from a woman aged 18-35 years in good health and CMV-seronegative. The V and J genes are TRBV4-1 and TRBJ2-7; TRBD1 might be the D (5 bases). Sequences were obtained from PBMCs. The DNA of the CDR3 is TGCGCCAGCAGCACTGACAGCTCCTACGAGCAGTACTTC. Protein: CASSTDSSYEQYF.